In its sample, the clone carrying this T cell receptor (beta chain) was seen many times. What it binds is unknown. It was RNA transcripts that yielded the amplified TCR beta CDR3 regions. The TCR CDR3 first-round RT-PCR relied on the HTBI primer set. TCRdb recomputed calls from the multiplex PCR reads with MiXCR, one row per CDR3 protein. This sample has 270,000 or so distinct CDR3 sequences, with less than 30% found just once. These data are taken from a study of T cells in Graves' hyperthyroidism and ophthalmopathy. Study-level points and caveats: In the analysis, a 13 V-J model separated ophthalmopathy from stable hyperthyroidism.

Germline V gene data show CDR1 as LGHDT and CDR2 as YNNKEL (reference sequence). This CDR3 region has 16 residues. The V end lost 0 bases, the J end lost 5 bases, and 16 bases lay between the germline ends. Sequenced sample: blood. V and J are TRBV3-1 and TRBJ1-2; a possible D gene is TRBD1 (6 bases). This TCR derives from a man aged 35-49 years with Graves' hyperthyroidism that later progressed to Graves' ophthalmopathy. The CDR3 DNA sequence: TGTGCCAGCAGCCAAGAAGCCCTCCAGGGGAGGTATGGCTACACCTTC. It is translated as CASSQEALQGRYGYTF. Full variable domain (rest looked up from reference TRBV3-1 and TRBJ1-2): DTAVSQTPKYLVTQMGNDKSIKCEQNLGHDTMYWYKQDSKKFLKIMFSYNNKELIINETVPNRFSPKSPDKAHLNLHINSLELGDSAVYFCASSQEALQGRYGYTFGSGTRLTVV.